This T cell receptor (beta chain) was sequenced during a study of T cell responses to AZD1222 COVID-19 vaccine. The protocol was immunoSEQ multiplex PCR, while the TCRdb copy is restricted to in-frame clones and leaves out a portion. The table records around 92,000 clones, around 90% of them present only once. The TCR was taken from an adult in good health. Source: peripheral blood, taken on day 0 of AZD1222 vaccination.

Here the CDR3 reads CASSPPTSGGSQPQHF. The CDR3 DNA sequence: TGTGCCAGCTCACCTCCTACAAGTGGGGGCAGCCAGCCCCAGCATTTT. The V gene is TRBV18, the J gene TRBJ1-5, with a possible D match to TRBD1 (6 bases). Germline V CDR1 and CDR2: KGHSH, LQKENI. Between the trimmed V and J ends, which lost 3 bases and 7 bases, there was a span of 19 bases. The CDR3 covers 16 residues.